This T cell receptor beta chain derives from a study of blood T cell repertoires in COVID-19. Study overall: Italy, Spain and the United States were the sources of the convalescent and acute COVID-19 samples. The cDNA or gDNA used as material had been derived from T cells, B-cell-depleted T cells, or PBMCs.

Assignment of participants to cohorts was predicated upon participant-reported clinical history. Authors' processing steps: Using reference gene primer amplification, nucleated cell counts were estimated. Sequencing used immunoSEQ multiplex PCR; TCRdb keeps in-frame clones, though not all of them. V and J calls and clone size are as listed in that table; D and trimming were resolved from the DNA. The repertoire consists of 95,000 to 150,000 clones, with over 80% occurring once and the leading ten covering under 4%. This CDR3 is built from 15 residues. V was pared by 4 bases and J by 0 bases, with 16 bases between. Germline CDR1 is GTSNPN and CDR2 is SVGIG (reference sequence).

The TCR was taken from a woman aged 25 to 45 who had recovered from COVID-19. The sequencing sample was made of PBMCs or T cells enriched from blood (not recorded which). The chain carries TRBV30 and TRBJ2-7, with D possibly being TRBD2 (6 bases). CDR3 loop: CAWTHGGAASYEQYF. The CDR3 nucleotides read TGTGCCTGGACCCACGGAGGGGCAGCCTCCTACGAGCAGTACTTC.